The rows below give T cell receptor beta chains drawn from one sample of a study of blood T cells in healthy people across ages. TCRdb called the 5' RACE reads again in MiXCR, with one record for every CDR3 protein. Among 650,000 to 900,000 distinct CDR3 sequences listed, around two thirds were seen once. Sequenced input: blood. All receptors come from a man aged 25-40 years in good health. CDR3s include the opening cysteine and the closing phenylalanine or tryptophan. A D gene is named only where the DNA matches it firmly. Clone size is given for some rows only: seen once, a few or many times, or a class if the clone is expanded.

V gene	D gene	CDR3 length	J gene	clone size	CDR3 DNA	CDR3 protein
TRBV29-1	-	11	TRBJ1-2	-	TGCAGCGTTCGAGTCGGCTATGGCTACACCTTC	CSVRVGYGYTF
TRBV20-1	-	10	TRBJ2-7	-	TGCAGTGCTAGAGTGCCCGAGCAGTACTTC	CSARVPEQYF
TRBV6-2/TRBV6-3	TRBD1	15	TRBJ2-7	-	TGTGCCAGCGGGTCTCTCGGGACAGGTCGATACGAGCAGTACTTC	CASGSLGTGRYEQYF
TRBV15	TRBD2	16	TRBJ2-7	-	TGTGCCACCAGCGGTTTAGCGGGGGGGCGTTCCGACGAGCAGTACTTC	CATSGLAGGRSDEQYF
TRBV9	-	14	TRBJ1-2	-	TGTGCCAGCAGCGCGAGACAGGAAACGGGAGGCTACACCTTC	CASSARQETGGYTF
TRBV29-1	-	13	TRBJ1-1	once	TGCAGCGTTAGACAGCTATGGAACACTGAAGCTTTCTTT	CSVRQLWNTEAFF
TRBV29-1	TRBD1	13	TRBJ2-5	few	TGCAGCGTGGGACAGGGGGGTTCCGAGACCCAGTACTTC	CSVGQGGSETQYF
TRBV7-7	-	15	TRBJ2-5	-	TGTGCCAGCAGCTTATTTCCTGGAGGTCGCGAGACCCAGTACTTC	CASSLFPGGRETQYF
TRBV3-1	-	15	TRBJ2-5	-	TGTGCCAGCAGCCAATCCTTGGCGGTTCAAGAGACCCAGTACTTC	CASSQSLAVQETQYF
TRBV7-9	-	14	TRBJ1-2	few	TGTGCCAGCAGCTTAGGCGCAGGGGTCCCTGGCTACACCTTC	CASSLGAGVPGYTF
TRBV2	-	14	TRBJ2-3	-	TGTGCCAGCAGTGACAGGTCAGACACAGATACGCAGTATTTT	CASSDRSDTDTQYF
TRBV13	-	15	TRBJ2-7	-	TGTGCCAGCAGCTTCTTTGGGACGAGGCCCTACGAGCAGTACTTC	CASSFFGTRPYEQYF
TRBV4-1	-	15	TRBJ1-5	-	TGCGCCAGCAGCCAAGACCAGGGTAGCAATCAGCCCCAGCATTTT	CASSQDQGSNQPQHF
TRBV4-3	-	16	TRBJ2-1	-	TGCGCCAGCAGCCAAGATAACACCTTCTCCTACAATGAGCAGTTCTTC	CASSQDNTFSYNEQFF
TRBV29-1	TRBD1	16	TRBJ1-5	few	TGCAGCGCACTCGTCGGGACAGGGGGCTTCAATCAGCCCCAGCATTTT	CSALVGTGGFNQPQHF
TRBV7-2	-	16	TRBJ2-3	-	TGTGCCAGCAGCCACCCACCGGGACAAAGCGCAGATACGCAGTATTTT	CASSHPPGQSADTQYF
TRBV7-2	-	17	TRBJ2-1	few	TGTGCCAGCAGGGTACATGGGACCCCGCCAGGGTGGAATGAGCAGTTCTTC	CASRVHGTPPGWNEQFF
TRBV6-5	TRBD1	12	TRBJ2-2	few	TGTGCCAGCCCAGGGGGTACCGGGGAGCTGTTTTTT	CASPGGTGELFF
TRBV7-2	-	15	TRBJ2-3	once	TGTGCCAGCAGCTTAAACCGTTACAACACAGATACGCAGTATTTT	CASSLNRYNTDTQYF
TRBV10-1	-	11	TRBJ1-1	-	TGCGCCAGCAGTGGAGAGACTGAAGCTTTCTTT	CASSGETEAFF
TRBV6-5	TRBD2	12	TRBJ2-7	-	TGTGCCACCGGACTAGCGGTTTACGAGCAGTACTTC	CATGLAVYEQYF
TRBV7-2	-	13	TRBJ1-2	-	TGTGCCAGCAGCCAGACAGGACCCTATGGCTACACCTTC	CASSQTGPYGYTF
TRBV4-3	-	15	TRBJ2-7	-	TGCGCCAGCAGCCAGGGGTTGGAAGGTTCCTACGAGCAGTACTTC	CASSQGLEGSYEQYF
TRBV20-1	-	12	TRBJ1-2	once	TGCAGTGCCCCCCCGACAGGCAGTGGCTACACCTTC	CSAPPTGSGYTF
TRBV7-9	TRBD1	18	TRBJ2-1	-	TGTGCCAGCAGCTTAGCGTCCGGGACAGGGCCCCTCTACAATGAGCAGTTCTTC	CASSLASGTGPLYNEQFF
TRBV20-1	TRBD2	16	TRBJ2-1	few	TGCAGCCTAGCCCCAGGCGGGGGGGGTCGTCGCGGTGAGCAGTTCTTC	CSLAPGGGGRRGEQFF
TRBV20-1	-	14	TRBJ2-1	-	TGCAGCCTCACTCGAACGAACAGGAAGGATGAGCAGTTCTTC	CSLTRTNRKDEQFF
TRBV13	-	13	TRBJ1-1	-	TGTGCCAGCAGCTTGGACAGATTCACTGAAGCTTTCTTT	CASSLDRFTEAFF
TRBV6-1	TRBD1	16	TRBJ2-7	-	TGTGCCAGCAGTCCGAGACAGGGGACGAGCTCCTACGAGCAGTACTTC	CASSPRQGTSSYEQYF
TRBV9	TRBD2	15	TRBJ2-7	-	TGTGCCAGCAGCGTGTTGGCTAGCGGGGGGGTCGAGCAGTACTTC	CASSVLASGGVEQYF
TRBV20-1	-	13	TRBJ2-3	-	TGCAGTTCTAGAGAAACTGGTACAGATACGCAGTATTTT	CSSRETGTDTQYF
TRBV5-1	-	15	TRBJ2-5	-	TGCGCCAGCAGCTTGGCCGGGATAAAACAAGAGACCCAGTACTTC	CASSLAGIKQETQYF
TRBV5-1	-	14	TRBJ2-1	few	TGCGCCAGCAGCTTGGAAGGGTCAGGGAATGAGCAGTTCTTC	CASSLEGSGNEQFF
TRBV7-8	TRBD2	16	TRBJ2-2	-	TGTGCCAGCAGCCTCGGGACTAGCGGGGTAGCGGGGGAGCTGTTTTTT	CASSLGTSGVAGELFF
TRBV9	-	13	TRBJ2-2	once	TGTGCCAGCAGCCCGGGGAACACCGGGGAGCTGTTTTTT	CASSPGNTGELFF
TRBV9	-	13	TRBJ2-3	few	TGTGCCAGCAGCGCCAGCCTCACAGATACGCAGTATTTT	CASSASLTDTQYF
TRBV20-1	TRBD1	15	TRBJ1-5	-	TGCAGTGCTAGAGGGGACAGGGGTACCAATCAGCCCCAGCATTTT	CSARGDRGTNQPQHF
TRBV12-3/TRBV12-4	TRBD2	14	TRBJ2-4	few	TGTGCCAGCAGCGGACTAGCGGGGGGGAACATTCAGTACTTC	CASSGLAGGNIQYF
TRBV10-3	-	13	TRBJ2-7	-	TGTGCCATCAGTGAGGACGGTTCCTACGAGCAGTACTTC	CAISEDGSYEQYF
TRBV20-1	TRBD1	15	TRBJ1-5	-	TGCAGTGCTATTAGTACAGGGGGCGGTAATCAGCCCCAGCATTTT	CSAISTGGGNQPQHF
TRBV20-1	TRBD1	15	TRBJ2-5	-	TGCAGTGCTAGAGCCGGGGACAGGGGGCCAGAGACCCAGTACTTC	CSARAGDRGPETQYF
TRBV19	-	14	TRBJ2-5	-	TGTGCCAGTAGTATATTACTGGGTCAAGAGACCCAGTACTTC	CASSILLGQETQYF
TRBV6-6	TRBD2	15	TRBJ2-1	-	TGTGCCAGCAGTTTAGGGGCTAGCGGGGGGAATGAGCAGTTCTTC	CASSLGASGGNEQFF
TRBV11-2	TRBD2	16	TRBJ2-5	once	TGTGCCAGCAGCCGTAGCGGGAGGGCCCTATCTGAGACCCAGTACTTC	CASSRSGRALSETQYF
TRBV7-2	TRBD2	16	TRBJ2-1	few	TGTGCCAGCAGCCCCCGTTCAGCGGGGGGAGAGGATGAGCAGTTCTTC	CASSPRSAGGEDEQFF
TRBV20-1	TRBD1	13	TRBJ1-2	-	TGCAGTGCCAAAATTTCAGGGGGCCGTGGCTACACCTTC	CSAKISGGRGYTF
TRBV29-1	TRBD1	20	TRBJ2-1	-	TGCAGCGTTGACCCTCTCCTTTCGACAGGGGGTCTAAGCTCCTACAGTGAGCAGTTCTTC	CSVDPLLSTGGLSSYSEQFF
TRBV20-1	TRBD2	14	TRBJ2-3	many	TGCAGTGCTACTCTAGCGGGGGGAGCAGATACGCAGTATTTT	CSATLAGGADTQYF
TRBV5-5	TRBD1	14	TRBJ1-6	-	TGTGCCAGCAGCACCCTGACAGGGGACTCACCCCTCCACTTT	CASSTLTGDSPLHF
TRBV3-1	-	14	TRBJ2-1	once	TGTGCCAGCAGCCAAGATTTCAGGCCGAGCGAGCAGTTCTTC	CASSQDFRPSEQFF
TRBV12-3/TRBV12-4	-	15	TRBJ2-1	-	TGTGCCAGCAGTTTAATCCCCAGCTCCTACAATGAGCAGTTCTTC	CASSLIPSSYNEQFF
TRBV25-1	-	15	TRBJ2-1	-	TGTGCCAGCAGTGAAAGTAGGCTCACCTACAATGAGCAGTTCTTC	CASSESRLTYNEQFF
TRBV4-3	-	14	TRBJ2-1	-	TGCGCCAGCAGCGGTGACGGGTCCTACAATGAGCAGTTCTTC	CASSGDGSYNEQFF
TRBV20-1	-	15	TRBJ1-4	-	TGCAGTGCCGAGACTGTACAGTCAACTAATGAAAAACTGTTTTTT	CSAETVQSTNEKLFF
TRBV6-2/TRBV6-3	-	15	TRBJ2-1	-	TGTGCCAGCCAGCGGTTCTCCTTGTCCTACAATGAGCAGTTCTTC	CASQRFSLSYNEQFF
TRBV6-5	-	14	TRBJ1-4	-	TGTGCCAGCAAGGGGCAGGAGTGGAATGAAAAACTGTTTTTT	CASKGQEWNEKLFF
TRBV6-2/TRBV6-3	-	16	TRBJ2-1	once	TGTACCAGCAAAATCGAACCCCAGGGGCCCTACAATGAGCAGTTCTTC	CTSKIEPQGPYNEQFF
TRBV5-5	TRBD2	17	TRBJ2-5	-	TGTGCCAGCAGCTTGGATCCGCGCGGGGGTAACCAAGAGACCCAGTACTTC	CASSLDPRGGNQETQYF